This T cell receptor (beta chain) was captured by sequencing in a study of cytomegalovirus exposure and HLA in healthy donors. CDR1 GTSNPN and CDR2 SVGIG come from the germline V gene (reference sequence). V was cut by 2 bases and J by 7 bases, with 8 bases left in between. This CDR3 region has 12 residues. The PCR ran on 60 Vbeta and 13 Jbeta primers. Assay: immunoSEQ multiplex PCR; the TCRdb copy retains only in-frame clones and omits some. The sample lists about 160,000 clones, 65% to 90% seen once, with around 10% in the top ten. The rearrangement joins TRBV30 to TRBJ1-4; TRBD1 might be the D (5 bases). The receptor's source is a man in his forties or fifties in good health and CMV-seropositive. Sequencing was performed on PBMCs. CDR3 sequence: CAWSTGGEKLFF. CDR3 bases: TGTGCCTGGAGTACCGGGGGTGAAAAACTGTTTTTT.